The 13 T cell receptor beta chains reported below all come from one sample, sequenced in a study of EBV T-cell therapy then PD-1 blockade in nasopharyngeal carcinoma (dated by TCRdb to the early 2020s). The treatment or condition label here, explained by the study, means: AdE1-LMPpoly-expanded autologous EBV-specific T-cell therapy followed by anti-PD-1 nivolumab. The library came from the immunoSEQ multiplex PCR assay. This is the immuneACCESS table as TCRdb keeps it, with only in-frame sequences that have V and J called. A part of the clones is gone; compared with another copy, unresolved V genes explain less than half, and the rest is unexplained. Counted in this sample were 14,000 or so clones; 80% to 90% of them appeared once. The ten biggest clones cover about 33% of the sample. These receptors' antigens are unknown. Sequenced here: CD8+ T cells from blood, sampled around day 100 from a patient whose treatment included autologous EBV-specific T cells and nivolumab. These receptors all come from a man between 35 and 55 years old with nasopharyngeal carcinoma.

The chain employs TRBV6-4 and TRBJ1-3; tentative D call: TRBD1 (5 bases). V lost 3 bases and J lost 4, with 16 bases in between. Germline values: CDR1 MRHNA, CDR2 SNTAGT. This CDR3 is 16 amino acids long. The CDR3 reads CASSEERDRKGNTIYF. CDR3 nucleotides: TGTGCCAGCAGTGAAGAGAGGGACCGTAAAGGAAACACCATATATTTT.

The genes are TRBV10-3 and TRBJ2-7; 9 bases agree with TRBD1. This CDR3 comprises 17 residues. V shed 0 bases, J shed 0 bases, and the junction held 6 bases outside the gene matches. Germline CDR1 and CDR2: ENHRY and SYGVKD. For the CDR3, the DNA is TGTGCCATCAGTGAGTCCAGGGGGACAGGGCTCTCCTACGAGCAGTACTTC. Amino acids: CAISESRGTGLSYEQYF.

In this sample, this clone turned up a few times. The chain couples TRBV7-9 to TRBJ2-1; D remains ambiguous. The CDR3 contains 14 residues. V dropped 5 bases and J dropped 7 bases, with 15 bases sitting between them. From germline, CDR1 is SEHNR and CDR2 FQNEAQ (reference sequence). CDR3 loop: CASSTGPLGNEQFF. The CDR3 DNA reads as TGTGCCAGCAGCACCGGACCCCTGGGGAATGAGCAGTTCTTC.

The V call is TRBV6-4, the J call TRBJ2-3; TRBD2 might be the D (6 bases). V dropped 2 bases and J dropped 4 bases, with 13 bases sitting between them. This CDR3 has 15 amino acids. Germline CDR1 MRHNA, CDR2 SNTAGT. CDR3 in DNA: TGTGCCAGCAGTGACCGGGACGGGGGTTCAGATACGCAGTATTTT. It yields the protein CASSDRDGGSDTQYF.

The rearrangement joins TRBV7-6 to TRBJ1-2; D call uncertain. V was clipped by 1 base and J by 0 bases, with 12 bases between them. The CDR3 spans 16 residues. Germline V gives CDR1 SGHVS, CDR2 FNYEAQ. In DNA, the CDR3 is TGTGCCAGCAGCTTAGGCGCTCTGGGTACTAACTATGGCTACACCTTC. It encodes CASSLGALGTNYGYTF.

The chain has TRBV6-2 or TRBV6-3 and TRBJ2-2; the D gene is possibly TRBD2 (6 bases). CDR1 MNHEY and CDR2 SVGEGT come from the germline V gene. The CDR3 consists of 13 residues. Trimming left V 4 bases short and J 6 bases short, with 9 bases between. The CDR3 sequence: CASSSGLPGELFF. The DNA for the CDR3 is TGTGCCAGCAGTTCGGGACTCCCCGGGGAGCTGTTTTTT.

The chain uses TRBV14 and TRBJ1-1; 7 nucleotides line up with TRBD1. The CDR3 consists of 12 residues. Germline CDR1 reads SGHDN; CDR2 reads FVKESK. The V and J ends lost 1 base and 10 bases, in that order; junction bases with no gene match: 3. CDR3 region: CASSQAPGGAFF. CDR3 sequence (DNA): TGTGCCAGCAGCCAAGCGCCAGGGGGAGCTTTCTTT.

This clone was seen once. Other DNA sequences from this sample encode an identical CDR3 as well. The chain uses TRBV19 and TRBJ1-2; D is ambiguous. CDR1 LNHDA and CDR2 SQIVND come from the germline V gene (reference sequence). This CDR3 has 11 residues. Trimming removed 3 bases at V and 5 bases at J, with 4 bases between. CDR3 sequence reads: CASSIGYGYTF. The CDR3 coding sequence is TGTGCCAGTAGTATTGGTTATGGCTACACCTTC.

This rearrangement joins TRBV10-3 to TRBJ2-3; 13 nucleotides match TRBD2. The ends lost 6 bases at V and 2 bases at J; junction bases unmatched: 8. Per germline, CDR1 ENHRY and CDR2 SYGVKD. There are 17 residues in the CDR3. The CDR3 DNA sequence: TGTGCCATCAGCGGCGGGACTAGCGGGACCTACACAGATACGCAGTATTTT. Amino acid sequence: CAISGGTSGTYTDTQYF.

The CDR3 spells CASSYGGPTYEQYF. DNA of the CDR3: TGTGCCAGCAGTTACGGGGGGCCAACCTACGAGCAGTACTTC. The chain employs TRBV6-2 or TRBV6-3 and TRBJ2-7, with D perhaps TRBD1 or TRBD2 (6 bases each). The CDR3 runs 14 residues. The V end was cut by 2 bases, the J end by 2 bases, with 10 bases between. CDR1 and CDR2 from the germline V gene are MNHEY and SVGEGT.

The chain employs TRBV7-6 and TRBJ2-1, with 8 bases lining up with TRBD1. The V gene end was trimmed by 2 bases and the J gene end by 6 bases; junction bases not matched to a gene: 9. The CDR3 loop spans 16 amino acids. Germline lookup yields CDR1 SGHVS and CDR2 FNYEAQ. CDR3 in amino acids: CASSLLGTGALNEQFF. DNA of the CDR3: TGTGCCAGCAGCTTACTCGGGACAGGCGCCCTCAATGAGCAGTTCTTC.

This chain uses TRBV7-6 with TRBJ2-7; 7 bases fit TRBD1. The germline CDR1 and CDR2 sequences are SGHVS and FNYEAQ. Trimming took 7 bases from V and 6 from J; bases not matched to a gene: 9. The CDR3 runs 13 residues. The DNA for the CDR3 is TGTGCCAGCACCCTTAGGGCAGGGGGCGAGCAGTACTTC. It is translated as CASTLRAGGEQYF.

The chain uses TRBV6-5 and TRBJ1-1, with D unclear. The germline V gene has CDR1 MNHEY and CDR2 SVGAGI. The CDR3 totals 13 residues. V shed 6 bases and J shed 3 bases, with 11 bases lying between them. The CDR3 loop reads CASRLMGYTEAFF. CDR3 DNA: TGTGCCAGCAGATTAATGGGGTACACTGAAGCTTTCTTT.